This is a list of T cell receptor beta chains from one sample in a study of T cells after yellow fever vaccination. TCRdb reanalysed the 5' RACE reads using MiXCR and keeps one entry per CDR3 protein. The sample holds approximately 550,000 distinct CDR3 sequences, 15% to 20% seen once. The specimen was PBMCs, collected 15 days after the yellow fever booster vaccination. The origin of the receptors is a man under 40 who received the YFV17D yellow fever vaccine. CDR3s include the opening cysteine and the closing phenylalanine or tryptophan. Fields, in order: V gene, D gene, clone size, J gene, CDR3 protein. A D gene is named only where the DNA matches it firmly. Expanded clones are given a class, and other clones once, few, many or no size at all.

v_call: TRBV7-2
d_call: -
clone_size: few
j_call: TRBJ2-7
cdr3_aa: CASSPQGPGAGEQYF

v_call: TRBV14
d_call: -
clone_size: once
j_call: TRBJ2-3
cdr3_aa: CASSQRHRGFTDTQYF

v_call: TRBV6-1
d_call: TRBD1
clone_size: many
j_call: TRBJ1-5
cdr3_aa: CASSRQGFNQPQHF

v_call: TRBV2
d_call: -
clone_size: -
j_call: TRBJ2-7
cdr3_aa: CASRDWTVPSYEQYF

v_call: TRBV20-1
d_call: -
clone_size: few
j_call: TRBJ1-5
cdr3_aa: CSARLGSNQPQHF

v_call: TRBV29-1
d_call: -
clone_size: -
j_call: TRBJ1-2
cdr3_aa: CSVGEGLGYGYTF

v_call: TRBV5-1
d_call: -
clone_size: few
j_call: TRBJ2-1
cdr3_aa: CASSRLLAVTNNEQFF

v_call: TRBV21-1
d_call: -
clone_size: few
j_call: TRBJ1-1
cdr3_aa: CASSKGGANTEAFF

v_call: TRBV10-3
d_call: -
clone_size: few
j_call: TRBJ2-7
cdr3_aa: CAISESPTNYEQYF

v_call: TRBV9
d_call: -
clone_size: few
j_call: TRBJ2-6
cdr3_aa: CASSVRTGANVLTF

v_call: TRBV24-1
d_call: -
clone_size: -
j_call: TRBJ2-1
cdr3_aa: CATSDGRSSYNEQFF

v_call: TRBV20-1
d_call: TRBD2
clone_size: few
j_call: TRBJ2-3
cdr3_aa: CSALHSSGRTDTQYF

v_call: TRBV12-3/TRBV12-4
d_call: TRBD1
clone_size: -
j_call: TRBJ2-7
cdr3_aa: CASSLGQGSDEQYF

v_call: TRBV7-2
d_call: -
clone_size: few
j_call: TRBJ2-3
cdr3_aa: CASSSLQGPYTQYF

v_call: TRBV27
d_call: -
clone_size: few
j_call: TRBJ2-1
cdr3_aa: CASSLGEVPYNEQFF

v_call: TRBV25-1
d_call: -
clone_size: few
j_call: TRBJ2-1
cdr3_aa: CASSDPATGYNEQFF

v_call: TRBV10-3
d_call: -
clone_size: -
j_call: TRBJ2-7
cdr3_aa: CAINRGGEQYF

v_call: TRBV5-1
d_call: TRBD1
clone_size: few
j_call: TRBJ2-1
cdr3_aa: CASSFIQGARYNEQFF

v_call: TRBV12-3/TRBV12-4
d_call: TRBD1
clone_size: few
j_call: TRBJ2-1
cdr3_aa: CASSAPGTGPAGSSYNEQFF

v_call: TRBV7-2
d_call: -
clone_size: few
j_call: TRBJ2-2
cdr3_aa: CASSESQTRELFF

v_call: TRBV25-1
d_call: TRBD2
clone_size: few
j_call: TRBJ2-2
cdr3_aa: CASGGGLLPAGELFF

v_call: TRBV28
d_call: -
clone_size: few
j_call: TRBJ2-2
cdr3_aa: CASNRPNTGELFF

v_call: TRBV7-9
d_call: TRBD1
clone_size: few
j_call: TRBJ1-5
cdr3_aa: CASSLAGTVPNQPQHF

v_call: TRBV4-3
d_call: TRBD1
clone_size: -
j_call: TRBJ2-3
cdr3_aa: CASSQAQGKSDTQYF

v_call: TRBV7-2
d_call: -
clone_size: few
j_call: TRBJ2-2
cdr3_aa: CASSLAGDPGGELFF

v_call: TRBV29-1
d_call: -
clone_size: -
j_call: TRBJ1-2
cdr3_aa: CSVERQGSSYGYTF

v_call: TRBV18
d_call: TRBD1
clone_size: few
j_call: TRBJ2-1
cdr3_aa: CASSPRGQGYNEQFF

v_call: TRBV20-1
d_call: -
clone_size: few
j_call: TRBJ2-2
cdr3_aa: CSARAGTGELFF

v_call: TRBV14
d_call: TRBD2
clone_size: -
j_call: TRBJ2-1
cdr3_aa: CASSPAGVVNEQFF

v_call: TRBV5-1
d_call: -
clone_size: few
j_call: TRBJ2-1
cdr3_aa: CASSLAPPSSYNEQFF

v_call: TRBV28
d_call: TRBD1
clone_size: -
j_call: TRBJ2-5
cdr3_aa: CASNTGVETQYF

v_call: TRBV10-3
d_call: TRBD2
clone_size: -
j_call: TRBJ2-1
cdr3_aa: CAISELSIAGGYNEQFF

v_call: TRBV5-1
d_call: -
clone_size: few
j_call: TRBJ2-7
cdr3_aa: CASSVDSGAYEQYF

v_call: TRBV5-1
d_call: TRBD2
clone_size: -
j_call: TRBJ2-4
cdr3_aa: CASSPTGGDINIQYF

v_call: TRBV12-3/TRBV12-4
d_call: TRBD1
clone_size: few
j_call: TRBJ1-2
cdr3_aa: CASSSTGQGDGYTF

v_call: TRBV7-2
d_call: -
clone_size: many
j_call: TRBJ2-1
cdr3_aa: CASSRTENEQFF

v_call: TRBV6-2/TRBV6-3
d_call: TRBD2
clone_size: -
j_call: TRBJ2-4
cdr3_aa: CASSYRQREFSHIQYF

v_call: TRBV7-6
d_call: TRBD2
clone_size: few
j_call: TRBJ2-5
cdr3_aa: CASSLAPGTSGSAETQYF

v_call: TRBV20-1
d_call: -
clone_size: few
j_call: TRBJ2-3
cdr3_aa: CSARSPLGDTQYF

v_call: TRBV21-1
d_call: -
clone_size: -
j_call: TRBJ2-1
cdr3_aa: CASGPLAGEHEQFF

v_call: TRBV5-1
d_call: -
clone_size: many
j_call: TRBJ1-1
cdr3_aa: CASSYEGQSTEAFF

v_call: TRBV5-1
d_call: -
clone_size: few
j_call: TRBJ2-1
cdr3_aa: CASSSRRSRAYNEQFF

v_call: TRBV20-1
d_call: TRBD1
clone_size: -
j_call: TRBJ2-3
cdr3_aa: CSAAGTGGPDTQYF

v_call: TRBV6-9
d_call: -
clone_size: -
j_call: TRBJ1-1
cdr3_aa: CASTLDGRENTEAFF

v_call: TRBV10-1
d_call: TRBD2
clone_size: few
j_call: TRBJ2-3
cdr3_aa: CASSEQRGVDTQYF

v_call: TRBV29-1
d_call: -
clone_size: -
j_call: TRBJ2-7
cdr3_aa: CSVELAERYEQYF

v_call: TRBV20-1
d_call: -
clone_size: -
j_call: TRBJ2-4
cdr3_aa: CSARDEMGVAKNIQYF

v_call: TRBV7-2
d_call: TRBD2
clone_size: once
j_call: TRBJ2-3
cdr3_aa: CASRRSGRSTNTQYF

v_call: TRBV20-1
d_call: -
clone_size: -
j_call: TRBJ1-1
cdr3_aa: CSARMGGGGTEAFF